These 32 T cell receptor beta chains share one sample of origin, sequenced in a study of T-cell reconstitution after alpha-beta-depleted transplantation in children. Unique molecular identifiers were incorporated into the prepared TCRbeta library. A single record per CDR3 protein comes from TCRdb applying MiXCR to the PCR reads. The sample lists approximately 83,000 distinct CDR3 sequences, 10% to 15% occurring once. This specimen was PBMCs from the stem cell graft donor, taken from the stem cell graft. All receptors derive from a human donor who donated a stem cell graft to a child with inherited bone marrow failure.

A few counts support this clonotype. The V and J genes are TRBV3-1 and TRBJ2-5; D unresolved. The germline V gene encodes CDR1 LGHDT and CDR2 YNNKEL (reference sequence). The CDR3 has 13 amino acids. Trimming took off 1 base at V and 5 bases at J, with 8 bases between the two ends. The CDR3 nucleotides are TGTGCCAGCAGCCAAGTGCTTTTGGAGACCCAGTACTTC. It is translated as CASSQVLLETQYF.

A word on this clonotype: This could be a read error, since a much larger clone is one nucleotide away. This sequence joins TRBV20-1 and TRBJ1-2; D uncertain. V was clipped by 7 bases and J by 12 bases, with 12 bases between them. The germline V gene encodes CDR1 DFQATT and CDR2 SNEGSKA (reference sequence). This CDR3 is built from 9 residues. As DNA, the CDR3 is TGCAGTGAAGGGTTTTTGGACACCTTC. It translates to CSEGFLDTF.

This clonotype has ten or more counts. The chain has TRBV3-1 and TRBJ2-5, with D unresolved. The CDR3 extends over 14 amino acids. V shed 4 bases and J shed 3 bases, with 12 bases lying between them. Germline CDR1 is LGHDT and CDR2 is YNNKEL (reference sequence). As DNA, the CDR3 is TGTGCCAGCAGCCCGCTTGGGATAGAAGAGACCCAGTACTTC. This translates into CASSPLGIEETQYF.

This clonotype was detected many times. The DNA of the CDR3 is TGCGCCAGCAGCGTCCAACGGGAAGGGACCGGGGAGCTGTTTTTT. Encoded protein: CASSVQREGTGELFF. This chain uses TRBV4-3 with TRBJ2-2; D is possibly TRBD2 (5 bases). The CDR3 is 15 amino acids. The germline CDR1 and CDR2 sequences are LGHNA and YSLEER. Trimming left V 5 bases short and J 5 bases short, with 15 bases between.

V usage is TRBV7-9 and J usage is TRBJ2-1; D unresolved. The V gene's germline CDR1 is SEHNR and CDR2 FQNEAQ (reference sequence). With 4 bases removed from V and 4 bases from J, the gap between germline ends came to 17 bases. The CDR3 is made up of 16 amino acids. CDR3 nucleotides: TGTGCCAGCAGCTCCGATAAAGCGCCCCCTTACAATGAGCAGTTCTTC. As protein: CASSSDKAPPYNEQFF.

The V gene is TRBV25-1, the J gene TRBJ2-3; perhaps TRBD2 as D (6 bases). The germline V gene has CDR1 MGHDK and CDR2 SYGVNS. The CDR3 loop spans 14 amino acids. Trimming left V 3 bases short and J 3 bases short, with 10 bases between. The CDR3 nucleotides read TGTGCCAGCAGTGAGACTAGGAGGACAGATACGCAGTATTTT. Amino acid sequence: CASSETRRTDTQYF. The full variable domain, with the rest looked up from reference TRBV25-1 and TRBJ2-3, is EADIYQTPRYLVIGTGKKITLECSQTMGHDKMYWYQQDPGMELHLIHYSYGVNSTEKGDLSSESTVSRIRTEHFPLTLESARPSHTSQYLCASSETRRTDTQYFGPGTRLTVL.

The sample holds many counts of this clonotype. The rearrangement uses TRBV7-2 and TRBJ2-7, with TRBD2 identical over 7 bases. The CDR3 has 15 amino acids. V lost 3 bases, J lost 1 base, and 6 bases stayed unmatched. Germline CDR1 is SGHTA and CDR2 is FQGNSA. The CDR3 nucleotides read TGTGCCAGCAGCTTCGGGGGGACCTTTTCCTACGAGCAGTACTTC. This gives the protein CASSFGGTFSYEQYF.

This clonotype appeared many times. The rearrangement uses TRBV7-9 and TRBJ2-4; D unclear. The V end lost 1 base, the J end lost 8 bases, and 15 bases lay between the germline ends. The CDR3 loop spans 15 amino acids. The germline V gene has CDR1 SEHNR and CDR2 FQNEAQ (reference sequence). The CDR3 DNA reads TGTGCCAGCAGCTTAGGTTACGTGGAAGTTGACATTCAGTACTTC. Translated: CASSLGYVEVDIQYF.

This clonotype was seen ten or more times. This chain links TRBV5-1 with TRBJ1-4; D not certain. Between the trimmed V and J ends, which lost 5 bases and 4 bases, there was a span of 18 bases. This CDR3 contains 16 residues. Germline CDR1 SGHRS, CDR2 YFSETQ. CDR3 residues: CASSPLRPGDNEKLFF. The CDR3 bases are TGCGCCAGCAGTCCCCTCCGCCCGGGAGATAATGAAAAACTGTTTTTT.

Regarding this clonotype: This sequence may be a read error, since a much larger clone differs from it by one base. The gene calls are TRBV20-1 and TRBJ1-5; D not certain. CDR3 size: 12 residues. V lost 6 bases and J lost 11, with 17 bases in between. Germline V gene lookup returns CDR1 DFQATT and CDR2 SNEGSKA (reference sequence). CDR3 nucleotide sequence: TGCAGTGCCCGTCGGACGTCCGAGGCCCAGCATTTT. Protein product: CSARRTSEAQHF.

This clonotype was observed at least ten times. The V gene is TRBV7-3, the J gene TRBJ1-1; 10 positions match TRBD1. From germline, CDR1 is SGHTA and CDR2 FQGTGA. J was trimmed by 6 bases and V by 3 bases; bases with no gene match: 1. CDR3 length equals 13 residues. As DNA, the CDR3 is TGTGCCAGCAGCTTTGGGACAGGGGCTGAAGCTTTCTTT. Translated, it gives CASSFGTGAEAFF.

This clonotype was observed many times. The genes are TRBV10-3 and TRBJ2-2; no clear D gene. V lost 7 bases to trimming and J lost 1 base, with 16 bases between them. The germline V gene encodes CDR1 ENHRY and CDR2 SYGVKD. CDR3 length equals 16 residues. CDR3 sequence reads: CAIKKLSSRNTGELFF. The CDR3 nucleotides are TGTGCCATCAAAAAACTTTCCAGCCGGAACACCGGGGAGCTGTTTTTT.

This clonotype has ten or more counts. This chain links TRBV12-3 or TRBV12-4 with TRBJ2-3; 8 nucleotides match TRBD1. This CDR3 has 14 amino acids. With 8 bases clipped from V and 0 bases from J, the junction kept 4 bases outside the gene matches. The DNA for the CDR3 is TGTGCCAGCGGCCGGGACAGGAGCACAGATACGCAGTATTTT. It is translated as CASGRDRSTDTQYF.

At least ten counts were recorded for this clonotype. A much more abundant neighbour one base away suggests this may be a read error. This chain links TRBV29-1 with TRBJ2-2; TRBD2 is a possible D gene (5 bases). The CDR3 covers 13 residues. Germline V CDR1 and CDR2: SQVTM, ANQGSEA. The V and J ends lost 6 bases and 4 bases respectively, with 12 bases between them. The CDR3 region has the DNA TGCAGCGTGGACTGGTTCGGCACCGGGGAGCTGTTTTTT. Protein product: CSVDWFGTGELFF.

This clonotype has ten or more counts. This chain joins TRBV2 and TRBJ1-5; no clear D gene. The CDR3 has 13 residues. Germline lookup yields CDR1 SNHLY and CDR2 FYNNEI. The germline V and J ends were trimmed by 6 bases and 6 bases, with 12 bases remaining between them. CDR3 sequence: CASRGSTGQPQHF. Written as DNA, the CDR3 is TGTGCCAGCAGGGGATCGACTGGTCAGCCCCAGCATTTT.

The table lists this clonotype with many counts. The chain is built from TRBV6-1 and TRBJ2-1, with D perhaps TRBD2 (7 bases). Germline V gene sequence: CDR1 MNHNS, CDR2 SASEGT. This CDR3 is built from 17 residues. V lost 2 bases and J 6 bases, leaving 20 bases between the germline ends. The CDR3 nucleotides read TGTGCCAGCAGTGAAAGATTTCGGGGGGCACGGGGCAATGAGCAGTTCTTC. This translates into CASSERFRGARGNEQFF.

In this sample, this clonotype turned up many times. This CDR3 is CASSATSGAYNEQFF. CDR3 coding DNA: TGTGCCAGCAGCGCCACTAGCGGTGCCTACAATGAGCAGTTCTTC. This sequence joins TRBV7-2 and TRBJ2-1; 8 bases match TRBD2. Germline V CDR1 and CDR2: SGHTA, FQGNSA. V dropped 5 bases and J dropped 2; count of bases not matched to a gene: 5. The CDR3 has 15 amino acids.

This clonotype has at least ten counts. The chain combines TRBV28 with TRBJ2-3; D remains unclear. Trimming removed 4 bases at V and 2 bases at J, with 4 bases between. The CDR3 extends over 12 amino acids. From germline, CDR1 is MDHEN and CDR2 SYDVKM. CDR3 region: CASSSVTDTQYF. In DNA form, the CDR3 reads TGTGCCAGCAGTTCCGTCACAGATACGCAGTATTTT.

The V call is TRBV5-6, the J call TRBJ2-4, with TRBD1 matching over 10 bases. Germline CDR1 SGHDT, CDR2 YYEEEE. The CDR3 runs to 18 residues. V shed 3 bases, J shed 0 bases, and the junction held 9 bases outside the gene matches. Here the CDR3 DNA reads TGTGCCAGCAGCTCCGGACCGGGACAGGGGTCAGCCAAAAACATTCAGTACTTC. The encoded protein is CASSSGPGQGSAKNIQYF.

Ten or more counts support this clonotype. The gene calls are TRBV7-9 and TRBJ2-7, with 13 bases that match TRBD2. The CDR3 spans 16 residues. The germline gives CDR1 SEHNR, CDR2 FQNEAQ (reference sequence). V lost 2 bases, J lost 2 bases, and 3 bases stayed unmatched. This CDR3 reads CASSLSGTSGTYEQYF. The DNA of the CDR3 is TGTGCCAGCAGCTTATCCGGGACTAGCGGGACCTACGAGCAGTACTTC.

This clonotype has ten or more counts. The chain recombines TRBV7-2 with TRBJ2-2; 8 bases map to TRBD2. Germline CDR1 SGHTA, CDR2 FQGNSA. CDR3 size: 15 residues. J was trimmed by 5 bases and V by 4 bases; bases with no gene match: 6. The DNA of the CDR3 is TGTGCCAGCAGCTCGGTGGTAGCGGGGACCGGGGAGCTGTTTTTT. Its protein is CASSSVVAGTGELFF.

This clonotype occurred many times. The chain couples TRBV6-2 or TRBV6-3 to TRBJ2-6, with D unclear. V lost 7 bases and J lost 1, with 2 bases in between. This CDR3 spans 12 amino acids. CDR1 and CDR2 (germline): MNHEY, SVGEGT. CDR3 in DNA: TGTGCCAGCACGTCTGGGGCCAACGTCCTGACTTTC. Amino acids: CASTSGANVLTF.

The V and J genes are TRBV20-1 and TRBJ1-4, with D possibly matching TRBD1 (5 bases). The CDR3 length is 15 residues. Trimming stripped 6 bases from V and 7 bases from J, with 21 bases between. The germline V gene has CDR1 DFQATT and CDR2 SNEGSKA (reference sequence). Here the CDR3 DNA reads TGCAGTGCAATTCCCTTTAGGGGCGGAGGTGAAAAACTGTTTTTT. It specifies CSAIPFRGGGEKLFF.

This clonotype was recorded a few times. The CDR3 sequence is CASSQPRSYGELFF. Here the CDR3 DNA reads TGTGCCAGCAGCCAACCGCGATCCTACGGGGAGCTGTTTTTT. The V and J genes are TRBV12-3 or TRBV12-4 and TRBJ2-2; D uncertain. CDR3 size: 14 residues. V was trimmed by 6 bases and J by 7 bases, leaving 15 bases between them.

This clonotype was found many times. V gene TRBV6-5 combines with J gene TRBJ1-1; weak D call: TRBD1 (5 bases). Trimming pared 4 bases from V and 0 bases from J, leaving 12 bases between. The germline gives CDR1 MNHEY, CDR2 SVGAGI. The length of the CDR3 is 15 residues. The CDR3 spells CASSSPGLMNTEAFF. The CDR3 DNA sequence: TGTGCCAGCAGTTCCCCGGGACTCATGAACACTGAAGCTTTCTTT.

This clonotype was recorded a few times. The chain couples TRBV7-1 to TRBJ2-7; 8 bases fit TRBD1. TRBV7-1 is an ORF, and what it does is uncertain. J lost 7 bases, V lost 5 bases, and 4 bases had no gene match. The CDR3 consists of 12 residues. The CDR3, as DNA: TGTGCCAGCAGCACACAGGGGGGAGAGCAGTACTTC. This encodes CASSTQGGEQYF.

This clonotype was observed once. A much larger clone differs from this one at a single base, so this may be a read error. V usage is TRBV7-2 and J usage is TRBJ2-5; D call uncertain. The CDR3 extends over 15 amino acids. Germline CDR1 is SGHTA and CDR2 is FQGNSA. The V gene lost 0 bases and the J gene lost 5 bases, with 13 bases spanning the gap. CDR3 protein: CASSLASTAWETQYF. The CDR3 bases are TGTGCCAGCAGCTTAGCCTCAACAGCGTGGGAGACCCAGTACTTC.

This clonotype was picked up many times. Written as DNA, the CDR3 is TGTGCCAGCAGCTTAGGAAGGTCGATTAGCGAGGGTGAGCAGTTCTTC. It specifies CASSLGRSISEGEQFF. V gene TRBV7-2 combines with J gene TRBJ2-1, with D possibly being TRBD2 (5 bases). CDR1 is SGHTA and CDR2 is FQGNSA in the germline V gene. Trimming left V 1 base short and J 9 bases short, with 19 bases between. The CDR3 is 16 residues long.

This clonotype was counted ten times or more. The chain employs TRBV12-3 or TRBV12-4 and TRBJ2-3, with 12 bases that match TRBD1. J was trimmed by 4 bases and V by 4 bases; bases with no gene match: 3. The CDR3 consists of 15 residues. CDR3 protein: CASSSGTGGADTQYF. The CDR3 DNA is TGTGCCAGCAGTTCCGGGACAGGGGGCGCAGATACGCAGTATTTT.

This sequence joins TRBV27 and TRBJ2-1, with TRBD1 identical over 9 bases. The CDR3 loop spans 14 amino acids. The germline gives CDR1 MNHEY, CDR2 SMNVEV (reference sequence). V was clipped by 4 bases and J by 6 bases; unmatched bases: 4. The CDR3 DNA is TGTGCCAGCAGTTCCGGGACAGGGTTCAATGAGCAGTTCTTC. It specifies CASSSGTGFNEQFF.

The sample holds many counts of this clonotype. V gene TRBV4-1 combines with J gene TRBJ2-7; TRBD1 agrees at 7 bases. The germline V gene encodes CDR1 MGHRA and CDR2 YSYEKL. The CDR3 runs to 16 residues. The V and J ends lost 2 bases and 3 bases, in that order; junction bases with no gene match: 10. The CDR3, as DNA: TGCGCCAGCAGCCAAACCCGGGACAGCCCCATCTACGAGCAGTACTTC. Translated: CASSQTRDSPIYEQYF.

The sample holds many counts of this clonotype. The chain employs TRBV19 and TRBJ1-4, with 7 bases aligning to TRBD1. The CDR3 covers 15 residues. Unmatched junction bases numbered 2, after V lost 4 bases and J lost 0 bases. Germline V gene sequence: CDR1 LNHDA, CDR2 SQIVND (reference sequence). Here the CDR3 DNA reads TGTGCCAGTAGTACCGGGACAGCAACTAATGAAAAACTGTTTTTT. Translated, it gives CASSTGTATNEKLFF. The whole variable domain, remainder taken from reference TRBV19 and TRBJ1-4, is DGGITQSPKYLFRKEGQNVTLSCEQNLNHDAMYWYRQDPGQGLRLIYYSQIVNDFQKGDIAEGYSVSREKKESFPLTVTSAQKNPTAFYLCASSTGTATNEKLFFGSGTQLSVL.